This T cell receptor (beta chain) is drawn from a study of cytomegalovirus exposure and HLA in healthy donors. Study-wide results and limits: Whilst most TCR sequences proved rare, a subset of public TCRs occurred across many donors. Later on, an analysis tied 15,000 to 20,000 TCR beta sequences to HLA alleles at 0.05 false discovery rate.

As concerns this clone: Its antigen is still unknown.

Use of 60 Vbeta and 13 Jbeta primers characterized the PCR. The protocol was immunoSEQ multiplex PCR, while the TCRdb copy is restricted to in-frame clones and leaves out a portion. The sample contains 100,000 to 120,000 clones, nearly 85% of which appear only once. Input material: PBMCs. The receptor comes from a man aged 18-30 years in good health and CMV-seronegative.

DNA of the CDR3: TGTGCCAGCAGTCGTCCAGGGGGGGAGACCCAGTACTTC. It is translated as CASSRPGGETQYF. This chain connects TRBV2 to TRBJ2-5; a weak D match, TRBD1 (7 bases). This CDR3 has 13 residues. The ends were cut back, 5 bases at V and 5 bases at J, with 12 bases in the middle. Germline loops: CDR1 SNHLY, CDR2 FYNNEI.